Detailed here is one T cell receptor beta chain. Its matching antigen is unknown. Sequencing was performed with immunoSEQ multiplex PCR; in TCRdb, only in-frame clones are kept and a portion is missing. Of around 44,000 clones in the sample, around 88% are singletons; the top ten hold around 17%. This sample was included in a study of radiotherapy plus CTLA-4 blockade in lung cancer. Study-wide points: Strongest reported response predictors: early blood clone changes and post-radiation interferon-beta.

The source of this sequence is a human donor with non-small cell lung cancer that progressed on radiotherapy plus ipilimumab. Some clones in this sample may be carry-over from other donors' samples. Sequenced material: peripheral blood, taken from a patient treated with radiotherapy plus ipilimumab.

As DNA, the CDR3 is TGCGCCAGCAGCCTCGGGACAGAGATGAACACTGAAGCTTTCTTT. Protein product: CASSLGTEMNTEAFF. The chain couples TRBV4-3 to TRBJ1-1; 7 bases agree with TRBD1. Per the germline V gene, CDR1 is LGHNA and CDR2 is YSLEER. The CDR3 runs 15 residues. With V trimmed by 4 bases and J by 0 bases, 5 bases remained unmatched.